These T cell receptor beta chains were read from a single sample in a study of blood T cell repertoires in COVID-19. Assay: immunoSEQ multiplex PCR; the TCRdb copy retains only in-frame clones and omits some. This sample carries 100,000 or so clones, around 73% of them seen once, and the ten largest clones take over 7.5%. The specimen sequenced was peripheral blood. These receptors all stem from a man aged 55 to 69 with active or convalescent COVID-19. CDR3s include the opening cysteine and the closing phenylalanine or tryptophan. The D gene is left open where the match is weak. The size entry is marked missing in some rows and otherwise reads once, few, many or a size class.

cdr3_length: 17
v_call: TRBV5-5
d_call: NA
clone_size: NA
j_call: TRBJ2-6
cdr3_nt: TGTGCCAGCAGCTACACCACAGGGTTCTCTGGGGCCAACGTCCTGACTTTC
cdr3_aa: CASSYTTGFSGANVLTF

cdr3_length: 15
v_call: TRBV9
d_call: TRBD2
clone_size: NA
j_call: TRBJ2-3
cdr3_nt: TGTGCCAGCAGCGTAGGAGGACTAGCGGGAGATACGCAGTATTTT
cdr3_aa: CASSVGGLAGDTQYF

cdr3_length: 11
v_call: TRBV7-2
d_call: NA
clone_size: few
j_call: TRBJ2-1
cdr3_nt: TGTGCCAGCACTTTACTCAATGAGCAGTTCTTC
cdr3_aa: CASTLLNEQFF

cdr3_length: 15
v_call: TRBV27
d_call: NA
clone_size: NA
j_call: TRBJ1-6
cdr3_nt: TGTGCCAGCTGTGGGGGGGGGAGAAGGGGTTCACCCCTCCACTTT
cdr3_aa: CASCGGGRRGSPLHF

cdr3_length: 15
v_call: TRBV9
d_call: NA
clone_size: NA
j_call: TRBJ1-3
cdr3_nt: TGTGCCAGCAGCCCAGACAGCTACTCTGGAAACACCATATATTTT
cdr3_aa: CASSPDSYSGNTIYF

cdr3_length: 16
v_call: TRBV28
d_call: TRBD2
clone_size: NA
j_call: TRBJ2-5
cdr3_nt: TGTGCCCGCCGGGGGGTTGGGGGGAGGGTCCAAGAGACCCAGTACTTC
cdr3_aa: CARRGVGGRVQETQYF

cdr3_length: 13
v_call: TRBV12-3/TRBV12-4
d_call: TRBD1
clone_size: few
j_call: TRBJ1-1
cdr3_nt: TGTGCCAGCAGTTTAGGGACAGGGGCTGAAGCTTTCTTT
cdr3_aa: CASSLGTGAEAFF

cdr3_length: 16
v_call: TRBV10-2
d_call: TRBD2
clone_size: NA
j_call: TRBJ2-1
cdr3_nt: TGCGCCAGCAGTGAGTTTGAGACTAGCAAGAACAATGAGCAGTTCTTC
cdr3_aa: CASSEFETSKNNEQFF

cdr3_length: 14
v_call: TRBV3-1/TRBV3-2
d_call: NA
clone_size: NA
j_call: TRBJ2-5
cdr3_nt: TGTGCCAGCAGCCGACTAGGGAATAAGAAGACCCAGTACTTC
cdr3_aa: CASSRLGNKKTQYF

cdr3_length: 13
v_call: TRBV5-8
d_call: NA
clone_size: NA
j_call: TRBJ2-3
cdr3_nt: TGTGCCAGCAGCTTGATCCAGACAGATACGCAGTATTTT
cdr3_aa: CASSLIQTDTQYF

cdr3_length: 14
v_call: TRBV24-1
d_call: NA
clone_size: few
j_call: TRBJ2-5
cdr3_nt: TGTGCCACCAGTGGGGGGGGGCCAAGGGAGACCCAGTACTTC
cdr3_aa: CATSGGGPRETQYF

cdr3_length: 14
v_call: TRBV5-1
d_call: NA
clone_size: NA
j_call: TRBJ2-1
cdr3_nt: TGCGCCAGCAGACCGAGGTGGGAGAGCAATGAGCAGTTCTTC
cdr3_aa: CASRPRWESNEQFF

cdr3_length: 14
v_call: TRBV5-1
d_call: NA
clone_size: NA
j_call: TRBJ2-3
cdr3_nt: TGCGCCAGCAGCCCCTCCGTCCCCACAGATACGCAGTATTTT
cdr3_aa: CASSPSVPTDTQYF

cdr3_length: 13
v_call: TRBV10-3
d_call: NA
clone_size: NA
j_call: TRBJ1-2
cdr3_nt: TGTGCCATCAGTGAGAACGACATCTATGGCTACACCTTC
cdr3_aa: CAISENDIYGYTF

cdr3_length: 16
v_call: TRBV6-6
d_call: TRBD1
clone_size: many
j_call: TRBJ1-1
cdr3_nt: TGTGCCAGCAGTCGACAGGGGGCGTCATCGAACACTGAAGCTTTCTTT
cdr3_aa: CASSRQGASSNTEAFF

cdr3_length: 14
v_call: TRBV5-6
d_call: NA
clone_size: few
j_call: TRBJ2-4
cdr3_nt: TGTGCCAGCAGCTTCGCAGAAGCCAAAAACATTCAGTACTTC
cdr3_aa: CASSFAEAKNIQYF

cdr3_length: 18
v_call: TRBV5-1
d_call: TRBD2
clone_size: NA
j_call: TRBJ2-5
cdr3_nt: TGCGCCAGCAGCTTGGGACTAGCGGGAGGAATGAGCCAAGAGACCCAGTACTTC
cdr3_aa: CASSLGLAGGMSQETQYF

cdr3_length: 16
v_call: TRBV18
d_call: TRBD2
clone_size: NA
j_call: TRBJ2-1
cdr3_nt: TGTGCCAGCTCACGACGACTAGCGGGAGGGAACAATGAGCAGTTCTTC
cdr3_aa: CASSRRLAGGNNEQFF

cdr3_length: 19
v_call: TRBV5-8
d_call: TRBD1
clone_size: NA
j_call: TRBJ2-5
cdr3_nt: TGTGCCAGCAGCTCCTTTAGAGGGGGCGAGACCCCCTTCGAGGAGACCCAGTACTTC
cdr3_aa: CASSSFRGGETPFEETQYF

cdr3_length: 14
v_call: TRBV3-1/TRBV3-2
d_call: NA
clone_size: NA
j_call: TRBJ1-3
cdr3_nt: TGTGCCAGCACCCTCCGGGGTTCGGGAAACACCATATATTTT
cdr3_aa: CASTLRGSGNTIYF

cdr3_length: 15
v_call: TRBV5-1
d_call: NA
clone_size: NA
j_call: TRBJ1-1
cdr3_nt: TGCGCCAGCAGCTTGGCACCCGGGGTGAACACTGAAGCTTTCTTT
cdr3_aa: CASSLAPGVNTEAFF

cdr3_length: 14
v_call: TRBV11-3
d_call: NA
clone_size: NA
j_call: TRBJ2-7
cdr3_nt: TGTGCCAGCAGCTCACTCAGGGGTCCCGGGGAGCAGTACTTC
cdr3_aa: CASSSLRGPGEQYF

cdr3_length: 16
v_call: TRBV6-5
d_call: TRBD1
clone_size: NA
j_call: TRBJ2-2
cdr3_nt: TGTGCCAGCAGTTACGATCCGGGACAGTTTACCGGGGAGCTGTTTTTT
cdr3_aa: CASSYDPGQFTGELFF

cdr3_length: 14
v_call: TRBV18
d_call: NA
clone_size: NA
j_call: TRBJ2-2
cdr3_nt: TGTGCCAGCTCAACAAGAGGGAACACCGGGGAGCTGTTTTTT
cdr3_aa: CASSTRGNTGELFF

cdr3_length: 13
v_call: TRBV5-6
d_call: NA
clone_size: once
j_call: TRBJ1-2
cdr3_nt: TGTGCCAGCAGCTTGGGTCAAAACTATGGCTACACCTTC
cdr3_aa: CASSLGQNYGYTF

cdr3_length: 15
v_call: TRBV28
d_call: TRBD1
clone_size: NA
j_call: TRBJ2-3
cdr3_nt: TGTGCCAGCAGCTTGACAGGGGGCGGTCAAGATACGCAGTATTTT
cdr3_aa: CASSLTGGGQDTQYF

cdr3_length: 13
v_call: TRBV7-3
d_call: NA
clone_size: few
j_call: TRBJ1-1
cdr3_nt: TGTGCCAGCAGCTTAGACGGCGGGACGGAAGCTTTCTTT
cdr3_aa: CASSLDGGTEAFF

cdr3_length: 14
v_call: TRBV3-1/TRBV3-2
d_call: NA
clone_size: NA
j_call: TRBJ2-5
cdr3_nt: TGTGCCAGCAGCTCAGGGTATTGGCAAGAGACCCAGTACTTC
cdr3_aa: CASSSGYWQETQYF

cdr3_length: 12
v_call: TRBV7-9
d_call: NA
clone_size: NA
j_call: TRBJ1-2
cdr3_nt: TGTGCCAGCAGCTTAGGCGGCGGTGGCTACACCTTC
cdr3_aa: CASSLGGGGYTF

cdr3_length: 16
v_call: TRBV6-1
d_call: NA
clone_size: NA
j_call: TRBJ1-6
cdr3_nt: TGTGCCAGCAGTGAACAGGGAGGGCGTTCTAATTCACCCCTCCACTTT
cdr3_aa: CASSEQGGRSNSPLHF

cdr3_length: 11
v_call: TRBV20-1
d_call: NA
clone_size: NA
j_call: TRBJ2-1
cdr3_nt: TGCAGTGCTAGACAATACAATGAGCAGTTCTTC
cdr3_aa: CSARQYNEQFF

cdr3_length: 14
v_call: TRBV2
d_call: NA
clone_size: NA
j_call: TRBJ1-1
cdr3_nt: TGTGCCAGCAGAGGCGGCCTAACGAACACTGAAGCTTTCTTT
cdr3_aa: CASRGGLTNTEAFF

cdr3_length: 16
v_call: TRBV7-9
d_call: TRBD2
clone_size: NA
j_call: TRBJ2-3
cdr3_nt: TGTGCCAGCAGCTTGCCCACTAGCGGGAGCCCAGATACGCAGTATTTT
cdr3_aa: CASSLPTSGSPDTQYF

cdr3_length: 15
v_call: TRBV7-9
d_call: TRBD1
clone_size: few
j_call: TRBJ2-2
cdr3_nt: TGTGCCAGCAGCCGGGGACAGGGGAACACCGGGGAGCTGTTTTTT
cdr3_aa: CASSRGQGNTGELFF

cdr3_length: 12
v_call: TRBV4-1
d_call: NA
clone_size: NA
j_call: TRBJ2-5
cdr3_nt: TGCGCCAGCAGCGACATCCAAGAGACCCAGTACTTC
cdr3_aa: CASSDIQETQYF

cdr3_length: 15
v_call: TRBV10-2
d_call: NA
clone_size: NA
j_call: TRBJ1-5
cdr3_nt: TGCGCCAGCAGTGAAGGTGGGGCTAGCAATCAGCCCCAGCATTTT
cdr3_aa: CASSEGGASNQPQHF

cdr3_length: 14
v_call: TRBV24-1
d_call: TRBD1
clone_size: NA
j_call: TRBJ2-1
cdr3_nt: TGTGCCACCGAGGGACAGGGATCCTACAATGAGCAGTTCTTC
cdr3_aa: CATEGQGSYNEQFF

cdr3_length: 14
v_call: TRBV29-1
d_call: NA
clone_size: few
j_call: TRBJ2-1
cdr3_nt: TGCAGCGTTGTTGACGGGTCCTTCGACAATGAGCAGTTCTTC
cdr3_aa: CSVVDGSFDNEQFF

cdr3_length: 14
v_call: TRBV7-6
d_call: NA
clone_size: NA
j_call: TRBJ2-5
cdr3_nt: TGTGCCAGCAGCTTAGCGCAGGGAACAGAGACCCAGTACTTC
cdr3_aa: CASSLAQGTETQYF

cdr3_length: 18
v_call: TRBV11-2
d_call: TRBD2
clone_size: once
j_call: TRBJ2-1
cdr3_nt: TGTGCCAGCAGCTTCGAGACTAGCGGGCTAGGGGTATACAATGAGCAGTTCTTC
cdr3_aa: CASSFETSGLGVYNEQFF

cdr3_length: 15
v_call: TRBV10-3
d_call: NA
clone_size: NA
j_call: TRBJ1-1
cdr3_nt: TGTGCCATCAGTGACAGGGGAGGGCTGAACACTGAAGCTTTCTTT
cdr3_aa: CAISDRGGLNTEAFF

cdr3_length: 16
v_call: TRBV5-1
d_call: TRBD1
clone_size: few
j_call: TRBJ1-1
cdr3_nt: TGCGCCAGCAGCTTGGGGACAGGAAGTATGAACACTGAAGCTTTCTTT
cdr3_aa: CASSLGTGSMNTEAFF

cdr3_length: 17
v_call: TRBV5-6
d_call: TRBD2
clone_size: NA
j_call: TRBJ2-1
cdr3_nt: TGTGCCAGCAGTGAGCTAGCGGCTGGCCAGAGTCACAATGAGCAGTTCTTC
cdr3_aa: CASSELAAGQSHNEQFF

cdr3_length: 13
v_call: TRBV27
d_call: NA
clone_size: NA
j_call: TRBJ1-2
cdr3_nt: TGTGCCAGCAGTTCGGGGTGGAACTATGGCTACACCTTC
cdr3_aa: CASSSGWNYGYTF

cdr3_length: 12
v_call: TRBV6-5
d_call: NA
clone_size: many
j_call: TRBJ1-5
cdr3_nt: TGTGCCAGCAGCCCACCGAGCCAGCCCCAGCATTTT
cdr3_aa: CASSPPSQPQHF

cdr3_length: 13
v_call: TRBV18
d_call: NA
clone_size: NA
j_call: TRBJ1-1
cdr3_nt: TGTGCCAGCTCATCTGACAGGAACACTGAAGCTTTCTTT
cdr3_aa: CASSSDRNTEAFF

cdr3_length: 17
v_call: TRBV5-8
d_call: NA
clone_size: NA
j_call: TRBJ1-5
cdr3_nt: TGTGCCAGCAGCCCGGGACACCTCTCCGGCGGCAATCAGCCCCAGCATTTT
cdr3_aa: CASSPGHLSGGNQPQHF

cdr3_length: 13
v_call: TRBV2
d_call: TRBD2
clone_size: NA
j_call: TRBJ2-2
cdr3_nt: TGTGCCAGCAAGCGGGAGGGCCCCGGGGAGCTGTTTTTT
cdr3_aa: CASKREGPGELFF

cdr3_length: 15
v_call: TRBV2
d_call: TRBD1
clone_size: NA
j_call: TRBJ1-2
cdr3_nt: TGTGCCACCTCGAGGGAGACAGGGGATTGGTATGGCTACACCTTC
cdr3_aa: CATSRETGDWYGYTF

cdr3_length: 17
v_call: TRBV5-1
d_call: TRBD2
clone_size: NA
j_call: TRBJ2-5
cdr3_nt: TGCGCCAGCAGCTTAGGGGTAGCGGGAGGCCTTCGGGAGACCCAGTACTTC
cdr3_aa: CASSLGVAGGLRETQYF

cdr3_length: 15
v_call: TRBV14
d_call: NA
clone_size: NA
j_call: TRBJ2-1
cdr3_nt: TGTGCCAGCAGCCAAGAGGGGTCGTTGGGGAGAAAGCAGTTCTTC
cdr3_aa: CASSQEGSLGRKQFF

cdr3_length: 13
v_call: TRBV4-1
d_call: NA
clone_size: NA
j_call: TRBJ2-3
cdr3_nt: TGCGCTACAGGGCTAGATAGCACAGATACGCAGTATTTT
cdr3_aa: CATGLDSTDTQYF

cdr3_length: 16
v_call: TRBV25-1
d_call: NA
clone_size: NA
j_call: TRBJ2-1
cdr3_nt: TGTGCCAGCAGTGACGCGATCGGGGCAGGGAGGAATGAGCAGTTCTTC
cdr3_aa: CASSDAIGAGRNEQFF